These 13 T cell receptor beta chains share one sample of origin, sequenced in a study of T cell responses to AZD1222 COVID-19 vaccine. Method: immunoSEQ multiplex PCR; TCRdb's copy keeps in-frame clones and lacks some. The table includes under 150,000 clones, around nine tenths detected once. The sample consisted of peripheral blood, taken 28 days after the second AZD1222 dose. The receptor set was obtained from an adult who received the AZD1222 COVID-19 vaccine.

The V and J genes are TRBV11-2 and TRBJ1-4; unclear D gene. Germline loops: CDR1 SGHAT, CDR2 FQNNGV. This CDR3 spans 14 amino acids. Trimming left V 6 bases short and J 5 bases short, with 13 bases between. CDR3 in amino acids: CASSRRVSNEKLFF. DNA for the CDR3: TGTGCCAGCAGTCGGAGGGTATCAAATGAAAAACTGTTTTTT.

V and J are TRBV27 and TRBJ1-2, with D tentatively TRBD1 (6 bases). The V end was cut by 7 bases, the J end by 1 base, with 13 bases between. Germline lookup yields CDR1 MNHEY and CDR2 SMNVEV (reference sequence). This CDR3 comprises 14 residues. CDR3 coding DNA: TGTGCCAGCAAGGCCCAGGGGTATAACTATGGCTACACCTTC. It translates to CASKAQGYNYGYTF.

The chain uses TRBV2 and TRBJ1-3; 7 bases are a match to TRBD1. CDR1 SNHLY and CDR2 FYNNEI come from the germline V gene. V shed 10 bases and J 5 bases; nucleotides not matched to a gene: 20. This CDR3 has 17 amino acids. CDR3 region: CATLLSPQGLARNTIYF. The CDR3 coding sequence is TGTGCCACCCTCCTCAGTCCACAGGGGCTAGCAAGAAACACCATATATTTT.

This chain joins TRBV5-4 and TRBJ1-3, with TRBD1 identical over 8 bases. The J segment lost 2 bases and the V segment lost 4 bases, leaving 2 bases of the junction unmatched. There are 14 residues in the CDR3. In germline, CDR1 is SGHNT, CDR2 YYREEE (reference sequence). CDR3 in amino acids: CASSQDRAGNTIYF. Here the CDR3 DNA reads TGTGCCAGCAGCCAGGACAGGGCTGGAAACACCATATATTTT.

The V call is TRBV7-6, the J call TRBJ1-2; unclear D gene. The germline V and J ends were trimmed by 1 base and 1 base, with 7 bases remaining between them. The CDR3 is 14 amino acids. CDR1 is SGHVS and CDR2 is FNYEAQ in the germline V gene. CDR3 loop: CASSLEGSNYGYTF. The CDR3 DNA reads TGTGCCAGCAGCTTAGAAGGCAGTAACTATGGCTACACCTTC.

The gene calls are TRBV2 and TRBJ2-2; D gene ambiguous. This CDR3 is 16 amino acids long. Trimming removed 0 bases from V and 4 bases from J, with 12 bases in between. In germline, CDR1 is SNHLY, CDR2 FYNNEI. CDR3 residues: CASSEAVGRPTGELFF. The CDR3 nucleotides read TGTGCCAGCAGTGAAGCCGTCGGCAGACCCACCGGGGAGCTGTTTTTT.

The sample holds one count of this clone. The rearrangement uses TRBV7-2 and TRBJ2-1, with D unresolved. Germline-derived CDR1 and CDR2 are SGHTA and FQGNSA. Trimming stripped 1 base from V and 2 bases from J, with 12 bases between. This CDR3 has 16 amino acids. The CDR3 bases are TGTGCCAGCAGCTTAGACTTGCTGAAACCCTACAATGAGCAGTTCTTC. Translation gives CASSLDLLKPYNEQFF.

V usage is TRBV6-6 and J usage is TRBJ1-1; D is uncertain. Looked up from germline, CDR1 is MNHNY and CDR2 is SVGAGI (reference sequence). This CDR3 has 13 amino acids. V was trimmed by 5 bases and J by 6 bases, leaving 13 bases between them. CDR3 in DNA: TGTGCCAGCAGTCCCCCCTCTTACGCTGAAGCTTTCTTT. Amino acids: CASSPPSYAEAFF.

The genes are TRBV29-1 and TRBJ2-1; D remains unclear. Germline-derived CDR1 and CDR2 are SQVTM and ANQGSEA. V was shortened by 4 bases and J by 1 base, with 5 bases between the two germline ends. The CDR3 has 12 amino acids. The CDR3 DNA follows: TGCAGCGTTGCATTTTCCTACAATGAGCAGTTCTTC. Translation: CSVAFSYNEQFF.

This clone was seen many times. The V gene is TRBV6-5, the J gene TRBJ2-7; TRBD1 matches at 8 bases. Trimming at V came to 8 bases and at J to 0 bases, leaving 9 bases not matched to a gene. This CDR3 has 15 residues. Germline CDR1 is MNHEY and CDR2 is SVGAGI. The DNA of the CDR3 is TGTGCCAGCTCAACTTCAGGGGGCAGCTCCTACGAGCAGTACGTC. Translating gives CASSTSGGSSYEQYV.

The chain links TRBV4-3 to TRBJ1-2, with a weak D call TRBD1 (5 bases). Germline V lookup: CDR1 LGHNA, CDR2 YSLEER. This CDR3 is 14 amino acids long. The V and J ends lost 7 bases and 5 bases respectively, with 17 bases between them. The CDR3 loop reads CASNKVRGLYGYTF. The CDR3 region has the DNA TGCGCCAGCAACAAGGTCCGGGGCTTATATGGCTACACCTTC.

The chain couples TRBV7-9 to TRBJ1-2, with D possibly matching TRBD1 (5 bases). This CDR3 comprises 14 residues. From germline, CDR1 is SEHNR and CDR2 FQNEAQ (reference sequence). Trimming removed 1 base from V and 8 bases from J, with 14 bases in between. For the CDR3, the DNA is TGTGCCAGCAGCTTAGTGGATGGGGCGAAGGGCTACACCTTC. Translation gives CASSLVDGAKGYTF.

The J gene is TRBJ2-1, the V gene TRBV5-1; 9 bases map to TRBD1. V dropped 2 bases and J dropped 8; count of bases not matched to a gene: 5. The V gene's germline CDR1 is SGHRS and CDR2 YFSETQ. CDR3 length equals 14 residues. The CDR3 DNA reads as TGCGCCAGCAGCTTACAGGGGGCGAACGATGAGCAGTTCTTC. Translating it yields CASSLQGANDEQFF.